The entry below describes one TCR beta chain. Its antigen is as yet unknown. The V gene's germline CDR1 is SGHNT and CDR2 YYREEE (reference sequence). This CDR3 has 15 amino acids. Deletions cut 4 bases from V and 6 bases from J, with 19 bases between. Uncontrolled infections, pregnancy, lactation or other autoimmune diseases led to patient exclusion. For repertoire sequencing, the TCR beta CDR3 regions were amplified from RNA transcripts. The library came from an HTBI-primed first-round RT-PCR and a second-round multiplex PCR. From the multiplex PCR reads, TCRdb called clonotypes with MiXCR, one entry per CDR3 protein. This table holds some 1.1 million distinct CDR3 sequences, 35% to 40% found once. This specimen belongs to a study of Graves' ophthalmopathy and Graves' hyperthyroidism. Study-level points and caveats: Detection in blood was also observed for most expanded thyroid clonotypes above 0.001 frequency. With 70.59% sensitivity and 72% to 85% specificity, the model predicted ophthalmopathy progression.

Sequencing used peripheral blood or thyroid tissue (not recorded which). V usage is TRBV5-4 and J usage is TRBJ2-5; either TRBD1 or TRBD2 may fit D (6 bases each). This TCR was recovered from an adult man with Graves' hyperthyroidism. CDR3 protein: CASSRDAGEDKTQYF. The DNA of the CDR3 is TGTGCCAGCAGCCGCGATGCAGGGGAGGATAAGACCCAGTACTTC.